Each of the 5 T cell receptor beta chains below was sequenced from the same sample in a study of blood T cell repertoires in COVID-19. Sequenced by immunoSEQ multiplex PCR; TCRdb stores in-frame clones only, minus some. The sample yields 70,000 or so clones, around 88% seen once. What was sequenced was peripheral blood. The receptors derive from an elderly woman with acute or convalescent COVID-19.

The rearrangement uses TRBV28 and TRBJ1-2; maybe TRBD1 (5 bases). The CDR3 runs 14 residues. V was clipped by 3 bases and J by 4 bases, with 12 bases between them. The germline V gene has CDR1 MDHEN and CDR2 SYDVKM. This chain's CDR3 is CASSFLRQGYGYTF. CDR3 coding DNA: TGTGCCAGCAGTTTTCTACGGCAGGGCTATGGCTACACCTTC.

The chain joins TRBV28 to TRBJ2-1; TRBD2 aligns across 8 bases. CDR1 MDHEN and CDR2 SYDVKM come from the germline V gene. This CDR3 region has 13 residues. V shed 7 bases, J shed 9 bases, and the junction held 8 bases outside the gene matches. This CDR3 is CASNGGASVEQFF. The DNA of the CDR3 is TGTGCCAGCAACGGGGGGGCCTCTGTTGAGCAGTTCTTC.

The gene calls are TRBV4-1 and TRBJ1-1, with D tentatively TRBD1 (5 bases). With 1 base removed from V and 0 bases from J, the gap between germline ends came to 9 bases. Germline-derived CDR1 and CDR2 are MGHRA and YSYEKL. This CDR3 is built from 15 residues. CDR3 DNA: TGCGCCAGCAGCCAAGTGGTAGGGGTGAACACTGAAGCTTTCTTT. Translated: CASSQVVGVNTEAFF.

The chain joins TRBV4-2 to TRBJ1-4; D is uncertain. The V end lost 6 bases, the J end lost 5 bases, and 10 bases lay between the germline ends. The CDR3 sequence is 13 residues long. CDR1 and CDR2 from the germline V gene are LGHNA and YNFKEQ. This chain's CDR3 is CASRLRENEKLFF. The CDR3, as DNA: TGTGCCAGCAGGCTAAGGGAGAATGAAAAACTGTTTTTT.

This rearrangement joins TRBV9 to TRBJ2-2; 7 nucleotides line up with TRBD1. CDR1 and CDR2 (germline): SGDLS, YYNGEE. The length of the CDR3 is 15 residues. V lost 3 bases and J lost 1; bases outside the gene matches: 3. CDR3 protein: CASSGGQLNTGELFF. In nucleotides, the CDR3 is TGTGCCAGCAGCGGGGGACAGTTGAACACCGGGGAGCTGTTTTTT.